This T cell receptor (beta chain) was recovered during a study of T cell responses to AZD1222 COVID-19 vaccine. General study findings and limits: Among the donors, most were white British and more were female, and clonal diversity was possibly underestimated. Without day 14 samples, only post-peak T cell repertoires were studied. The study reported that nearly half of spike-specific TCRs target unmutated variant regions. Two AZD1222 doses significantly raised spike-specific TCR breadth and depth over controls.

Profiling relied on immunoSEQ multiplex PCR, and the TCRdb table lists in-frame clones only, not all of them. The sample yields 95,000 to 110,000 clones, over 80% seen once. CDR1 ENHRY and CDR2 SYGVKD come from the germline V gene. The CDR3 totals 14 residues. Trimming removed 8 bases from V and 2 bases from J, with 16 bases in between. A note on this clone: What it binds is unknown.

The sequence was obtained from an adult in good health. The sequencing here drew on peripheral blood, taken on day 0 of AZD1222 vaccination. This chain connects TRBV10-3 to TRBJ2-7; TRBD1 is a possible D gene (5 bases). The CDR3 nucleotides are TGTGCCATCTCGAGTAAGGGGTTGCCCTACGAGCAGTACTTC. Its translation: CAISSKGLPYEQYF.